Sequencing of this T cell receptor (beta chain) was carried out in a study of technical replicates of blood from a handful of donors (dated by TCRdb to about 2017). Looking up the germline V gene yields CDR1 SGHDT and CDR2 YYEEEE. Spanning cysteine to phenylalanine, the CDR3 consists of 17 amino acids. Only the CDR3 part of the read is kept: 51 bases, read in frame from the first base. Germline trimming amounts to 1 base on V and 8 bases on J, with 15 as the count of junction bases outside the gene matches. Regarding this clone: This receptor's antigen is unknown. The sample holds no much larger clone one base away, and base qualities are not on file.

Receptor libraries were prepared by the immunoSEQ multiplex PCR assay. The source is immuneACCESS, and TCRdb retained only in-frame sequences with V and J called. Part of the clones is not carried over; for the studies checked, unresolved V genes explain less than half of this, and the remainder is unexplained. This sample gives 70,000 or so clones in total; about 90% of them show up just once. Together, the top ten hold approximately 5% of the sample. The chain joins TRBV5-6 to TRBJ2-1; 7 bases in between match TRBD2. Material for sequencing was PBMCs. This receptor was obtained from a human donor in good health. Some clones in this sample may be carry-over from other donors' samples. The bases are TGTGCCAGCAGCTTGAAGGGGTGGGAGGGCCGGGAAGATGAGCAGTTCTTC. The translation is CASSLKGWEGREDEQFF.